This T cell receptor (beta chain) was obtained from a study of human T cells and chemical hapten exposure. TCRdb re-derived calls from the RACE reads in MiXCR, one entry per CDR3 protein. The sample holds about 84,000 distinct CDR3 sequences, roughly a tenth seen once. This sample's time point: patch test 3, about 24 weeks after DPC sensitization. Stated treatment: therapeutic diphenylcyclopropenone sensitization with weekly scalp DPC. CDR3 length: 12 residues. The germline V and J ends were trimmed by 9 bases and 0 bases, with 8 bases remaining between them. Germline CDR1 and CDR2: SGHDT and YYEEEE. This chain links TRBV5-6 with TRBJ2-3, with D tentatively TRBD2 (6 bases). Here the sequenced sample was whole blood, taken in connection with sensitization to the hapten diphenylcyclopropenone (DPC). This sequence originates from a woman aged 50 to 60 with alopecia areata. Some clones in this sample may be carry-over from other donors' samples. In nucleotides, the CDR3 is TGTGCCACCCGGGGGAGCACAGATACGCAGTATTTT. Its protein product is CATRGSTDTQYF.